This TCR beta chain appears in the sequencing data of a study of cytomegalovirus exposure and HLA in healthy donors. General observations from the study: The authors later found HLA-associated TCR beta chains more clonally expanded than equally common others. In a later analysis, DRB1 alleles had the most associated TCRs; HLA-C alleles the fewest. An analysis that was carried out later associated approximately 15,000 TCR beta sequences with HLA alleles at 0.05 false discovery rate. In vitro assays verified that three CMV-associated chains recognized CMV antigens specifically.

Comments on this clone: Its antigen is undetermined.

Amplification used 60 Vbeta primers and 13 Jbeta primers. Produced via immunoSEQ multiplex PCR; TCRdb's table is partial and in-frame only. Its listing shows 100,000 to 150,000 clones. With 4 bases removed from V and 0 bases from J, the gap between germline ends came to 9 bases. This CDR3 is 14 amino acids long. The germline V gene has CDR1 SGHTA and CDR2 FQGTGA. The sequenced material came from PBMCs. The source is a middle-aged woman in good health and CMV-seronegative. The V call is TRBV7-3, the J call TRBJ1-1, with a possible D match to TRBD1 (6 bases). CDR3 in amino acids: CASSSGEMNTEAFF. Here the CDR3 DNA reads TGTGCCAGCAGCTCAGGGGAGATGAACACTGAAGCTTTCTTT.